The text below deals with one TCR beta chain. This specimen comes from a study of T cell responses to AZD1222 COVID-19 vaccine. Using immunoSEQ multiplex PCR, the repertoire was profiled, and TCRdb retains in-frame clones only, with some absent. The table records roughly 170,000 clones, 90% of them present only once. CDR1 is MNHNS and CDR2 is SASEGT in the germline V gene. The V end lost 2 bases, the J end lost 2 bases, and 11 bases lay between the germline ends. CDR3 length: 15 residues. V gene TRBV6-1 combines with J gene TRBJ2-3, with D possibly TRBD2 on 5 matching bases. The source is an adult in good health. The source material was peripheral blood, sampled on day 0 of AZD1222 vaccination. As DNA, the CDR3 is TGTGCCAGCAGTGAAAGGACTGTCTCCACAGATACGCAGTATTTT. This sequence encodes CASSERTVSTDTQYF.